These T cell receptor beta chains were read from a single sample in a study of cytomegalovirus exposure and HLA in healthy donors. Method: immunoSEQ multiplex PCR; TCRdb's copy keeps in-frame clones and lacks some. The repertoire table contains about 120,000 clones. Sequencing was done on a sample of PBMCs. These receptors were obtained from a man between 35 and 55 years old in good health and CMV-seropositive. Both conserved end residues are part of each CDR3. Each record gives: V gene, CDR3 length, D gene, J gene, CDR3 protein, CDR3 DNA. The D gene is left open where the match is weak.

V: TRBV7-3
length: 16
D: TRBD2
J: TRBJ2-1
CDR3: CASSLTGTSGYNEQFF
DNA: TGTGCCAGCAGCTTAACAGGGACTAGCGGCTACAATGAGCAGTTCTTC

V: TRBV10-3
length: 16
D: TRBD2
J: TRBJ2-3
CDR3: CAITGRLAGGADTQYF
DNA: TGTGCCATCACTGGTCGACTAGCGGGAGGGGCGGATACGCAGTATTTT

V: TRBV27
length: 12
D: -
J: TRBJ2-1
CDR3: CASSLPNNEQFF
DNA: TGTGCCAGCAGTTTACCCAATAATGAGCAGTTCTTC

V: TRBV4-3
length: 16
D: TRBD1
J: TRBJ1-1
CDR3: CASSQDRTGGDTEAFF
DNA: TGCGCCAGCAGCCAAGATAGGACAGGGGGGGACACTGAAGCTTTCTTT

V: TRBV11-2
length: 12
D: TRBD1
J: TRBJ2-1
CDR3: CASSSTGYEQFF
DNA: TGTGCCAGCAGCTCGACAGGGTATGAGCAGTTCTTC

V: TRBV2
length: 15
D: TRBD2
J: TRBJ2-1
CDR3: CASNPGLAGNNEQFF
DNA: TGTGCCAGCAACCCGGGACTAGCGGGAAACAATGAGCAGTTCTTC

V: TRBV15
length: 17
D: -
J: TRBJ2-7
CDR3: CATSRDRRGMGSYEQYF
DNA: TGTGCCACCAGCAGAGATCGGAGGGGAATGGGGTCTTACGAGCAGTACTTC

V: TRBV27
length: 13
D: -
J: TRBJ2-1
CDR3: CATTSAAYNEQFF
DNA: TGTGCCACCACGTCAGCGGCCTACAATGAGCAGTTCTTC

V: TRBV7-2
length: 16
D: -
J: TRBJ2-1
CDR3: CASSFSGLSSYNEQFF
DNA: TGTGCCAGCAGCTTTAGCGGTTTGAGCTCCTACAATGAGCAGTTCTTC

V: TRBV29-1
length: 16
D: TRBD2
J: TRBJ2-3
CDR3: CSVEAGGAGAANTQYF
DNA: TGCAGCGTTGAAGCCGGGGGAGCGGGAGCCGCTAATACGCAGTATTTT

V: TRBV10-3
length: 14
D: -
J: TRBJ2-3
CDR3: CAISESYFTDTQYF
DNA: TGTGCCATCAGTGAGTCTTACTTCACAGATACGCAGTATTTT

V: TRBV5-1
length: 13
D: TRBD1
J: TRBJ1-1
CDR3: CASSLGTGIEAFF
DNA: TGCGCCAGCAGCTTGGGGACAGGGATTGAAGCTTTCTTT

V: TRBV7-9
length: 16
D: TRBD1
J: TRBJ1-6
CDR3: CASGGTESSYNSPLHF
DNA: TGTGCCAGCGGTGGGACAGAAAGCTCCTATAATTCACCCCTCCACTTT

V: TRBV5-6
length: 13
D: TRBD1
J: TRBJ1-4
CDR3: CASSGRGFGKLFF
DNA: TGTGCCAGCAGCGGCAGGGGGTTTGGCAAACTGTTTTTT

V: TRBV6-5
length: 14
D: -
J: TRBJ2-5
CDR3: CASSLLGRQETQYF
DNA: TGTGCCAGCAGCCTACTAGGGAGACAAGAGACCCAGTACTTC

V: TRBV9
length: 15
D: -
J: TRBJ2-7
CDR3: CASSGGPGLAYEQYF
DNA: TGTGCCAGCAGCGGCGGGCCGGGACTTGCCTACGAGCAGTACTTC

V: TRBV27
length: 15
D: TRBD1
J: TRBJ2-1
CDR3: CASSPRQGVGNEQFF
DNA: TGTGCCAGCAGTCCTCGACAGGGGGTCGGCAATGAGCAGTTCTTC

V: TRBV6-6
length: 14
D: TRBD1
J: TRBJ1-1
CDR3: CASSYSSGGVYAFF
DNA: TGTGCCAGCAGTTACTCGTCAGGGGGCGTCTATGCTTTCTTT

V: TRBV6-5
length: 15
D: -
J: TRBJ2-5
CDR3: CASSTGAGHRETQYF
DNA: TGTGCCAGCAGTACAGGGGCGGGACATCGGGAGACCCAGTACTTC

V: TRBV7-6
length: 16
D: TRBD2
J: TRBJ2-1
CDR3: CASSFIAGGPGNEQFF
DNA: TGTGCCAGCAGCTTCATAGCGGGAGGGCCTGGGAATGAGCAGTTCTTC

V: TRBV5-1
length: 18
D: TRBD2
J: TRBJ2-3
CDR3: CASSFGVLAGVGTDTQYF
DNA: TGCGCCAGCAGCTTTGGTGTCCTAGCGGGAGTGGGAACAGATACGCAGTATTTT

V: TRBV11-2
length: 14
D: TRBD1
J: TRBJ2-7
CDR3: CASFGGQETYEQYF
DNA: TGTGCCAGCTTTGGGGGACAGGAGACCTACGAGCAGTACTTC

V: TRBV7-6
length: 17
D: TRBD1
J: TRBJ2-7
CDR3: CASSPSLRTGSSYEQYF
DNA: TGTGCCAGCAGCCCTAGCCTCCGGACAGGGAGCTCCTACGAGCAGTACTTC

V: TRBV5-1
length: 13
D: -
J: TRBJ2-5
CDR3: CASSLLVQETQYF
DNA: TGCGCCAGCAGCTTGCTAGTCCAAGAGACCCAGTACTTC

V: TRBV9
length: 14
D: -
J: TRBJ2-7
CDR3: CASSVAAGSGEQYF
DNA: TGTGCCAGCAGCGTAGCGGCAGGAAGCGGCGAGCAGTACTTC

V: TRBV7-9
length: 12
D: -
J: TRBJ2-7
CDR3: CASTDRSYEQYF
DNA: TGTGCCAGCACCGACAGATCCTACGAGCAGTACTTC

V: TRBV28
length: 15
D: TRBD1
J: TRBJ2-1
CDR3: CASSLGTGGYNEQFF
DNA: TGTGCCAGCAGTTTAGGGACAGGGGGCTACAATGAGCAGTTCTTC

V: TRBV10-2
length: 14
D: TRBD2
J: TRBJ2-1
CDR3: CACRTGLAADEQFF
DNA: TGCGCTTGTAGGACGGGACTAGCTGCCGATGAGCAGTTCTTC

V: TRBV11-2
length: 15
D: TRBD1
J: TRBJ1-5
CDR3: CASSLTGGLVSPQHF
DNA: TGTGCCAGCAGCTTGACAGGGGGCCTCGTTTCTCCCCAGCATTTT

V: TRBV29-1
length: 14
D: TRBD2
J: TRBJ2-1
CDR3: CSVGGTSMNGEQFF
DNA: TGCAGCGTGGGGGGGACTAGCATGAACGGTGAGCAGTTCTTC

V: TRBV11-2
length: 20
D: TRBD1
J: TRBJ1-3
CDR3: CASSLDVGQGALGSGNTIYF
DNA: TGTGCCAGCAGCTTAGATGTTGGACAGGGGGCCCTTGGTTCTGGAAACACCATATATTTT

V: TRBV10-3
length: 13
D: -
J: TRBJ2-2
CDR3: CAISAVNTGELFF
DNA: TGTGCCATCAGTGCAGTAAACACCGGGGAGCTGTTTTTT

V: TRBV6-5
length: 13
D: -
J: TRBJ2-5
CDR3: CASKEGFGETQYF
DNA: TGTGCCAGCAAGGAGGGGTTTGGAGAGACCCAGTACTTC

V: TRBV27
length: 15
D: -
J: TRBJ1-2
CDR3: CASSLKSGTYYGYTF
DNA: TGTGCCAGCAGTTTAAAAAGCGGGACATATTATGGCTACACCTTC

V: TRBV20-1
length: 11
D: -
J: TRBJ2-3
CDR3: CSGGITDTQYF
DNA: TGCAGTGGCGGAATCACAGATACGCAGTATTTT

V: TRBV30
length: 17
D: -
J: TRBJ2-3
CDR3: CAWSTPGQGIWTDTQYF
DNA: TGTGCCTGGAGTACACCGGGGCAGGGGATTTGGACAGATACGCAGTATTTT

V: TRBV7-6
length: 14
D: TRBD2
J: TRBJ2-5
CDR3: CASSSSGRGETQYF
DNA: TGTGCCAGCAGTTCTAGCGGGAGAGGGGAGACCCAGTACTTC

V: TRBV20-1
length: 11
D: -
J: TRBJ1-4
CDR3: CSARWAGKLFF
DNA: TGCAGTGCCAGATGGGCGGGAAAACTGTTTTTT

V: TRBV7-9
length: 14
D: -
J: TRBJ2-7
CDR3: CASSLGQSSYEQYF
DNA: TGTGCCAGCAGCTTAGGGCAGTCCTCCTACGAGCAGTACTTC

V: TRBV7-2
length: 15
D: TRBD2
J: TRBJ2-7
CDR3: CASSIRTSGSLEQYF
DNA: TGTGCCAGCAGCATACGGACTAGCGGGAGCCTCGAGCAGTACTTC